This passage covers 13 T cell receptor beta chains from one sample sequenced in a study of blood T cell repertoires in COVID-19. Sequencing used immunoSEQ multiplex PCR; TCRdb keeps in-frame clones, though not all of them. Of around 250,000 clones listed, approximately 88% were seen once; the top ten hold 3.1%. Sequenced input: PBMCs or T cells enriched from blood (not recorded which). The receptors were gathered from a woman between 40 and 55 years old who had been exposed to COVID-19.

The V and J genes are TRBV21-1 and TRBJ1-5. TRBV21-1 represents a pseudogene. The CDR3 runs 15 residues. CDR3 coding DNA: TGTGCCAGCAGCAAAGGGCGGGGGGAGAACCAGCCCCAGCATTTT. It translates to CASSKGRGENQPQHF.

CDR3 in amino acids: CATSRDGIPTVTEAFF. The CDR3, as DNA: TGTGCCACCAGCAGAGATGGCATACCGACTGTCACTGAAGCTTTCTTT. The chain employs TRBV15 and TRBJ1-1; D is uncertain. Trimming stripped 0 bases from V and 4 bases from J, with 15 bases between. The CDR3 runs 16 residues. Looked up from germline, CDR1 is LNHNV and CDR2 is YYDKDF (reference sequence).

The chain employs TRBV6-5 and TRBJ1-2; no definite D call. The CDR3 totals 14 residues. The germline CDR1 and CDR2 sequences are MNHEY and SVGAGI. V was clipped by 5 bases and J by 4 bases, with 14 bases between them. The CDR3 protein is CASSPSGNLYGYTF. In nucleotides, the CDR3 is TGTGCCAGCAGTCCGTCCGGGAACCTCTATGGCTACACCTTC.

The V and J genes are TRBV6-2 or TRBV6-3 and TRBJ2-5, with 12 positions matching TRBD2. The CDR3 has 21 amino acids. The V and J ends lost 0 bases and 5 bases, in that order; junction bases with no gene match: 19. The germline CDR1 and CDR2 sequences are MNHEY and SVGEGT. The CDR3 loop is CASSYSNDLSSGGAHVETQYF. CDR3 bases: TGTGCCAGCAGTTACTCGAACGACCTTTCTAGCGGGGGGGCCCACGTGGAGACCCAGTACTTC.

This clone showed up just a few times. The chain couples TRBV28 to TRBJ2-2; a weak D match, TRBD2 (6 bases). Trimming took 7 bases from V and 5 from J, leaving 17 bases between them. Germline lookup yields CDR1 MDHEN and CDR2 SYDVKM. CDR3 length: 15 amino acids. The CDR3, as DNA: TGTGCCAGCAACGGGGGAGGCCTGGGGACCGGGGAGCTGTTTTTT. Translated: CASNGGGLGTGELFF. The full variable domain, with the rest looked up from reference TRBV28 and TRBJ2-2, is DVKVTQSSRYLVKRTGEKVFLECVQDMDHENMFWYRQDPGLGLRLIYFSYDVKMKEKGDIPEGYSVSREKKERFSLILESASTNQTSMYLCASNGGGLGTGELFFGEGSRLTVL.

The chain couples TRBV20-1 to TRBJ1-2; D is unclear. The CDR3 consists of 11 residues. Germline V gene sequence: CDR1 DFQATT, CDR2 SNEGSKA (reference sequence). V lost 5 bases to trimming and J lost 2 bases, with 6 bases between them. The CDR3 spells CSAEGNYGYTF. The DNA for the CDR3 is TGCAGTGCTGAGGGCAACTATGGCTACACCTTC.

The gene calls are TRBV7-8 and TRBJ1-5; 8 nucleotides agree with TRBD1. From germline, CDR1 is SGHVS and CDR2 FQNEAQ. Trimming cost V 1 base and J 5 bases; bases outside gene matches: 7. This CDR3 comprises 16 residues. This chain's CDR3 is CASSLGSAGGYQPQHF. For the CDR3, the DNA is TGTGCCAGCAGCTTAGGATCGGCAGGGGGCTATCAGCCCCAGCATTTT.

The chain has TRBV5-1 and TRBJ1-6, with 9 bases identical to TRBD1. V lost 4 bases, J lost 10 bases, and 9 bases stayed unmatched. The CDR3 runs 15 residues. The germline gives CDR1 SGHRS, CDR2 YFSETQ. CDR3 bases: TGCGCCAGCAGCCCCGGGACAGGGCTTTACTCACCCCTCCACTTT. As protein: CASSPGTGLYSPLHF.

The chain uses TRBV7-9 and TRBJ1-2; D remains unclear. Germline V gene sequence: CDR1 SEHNR, CDR2 FQNEAQ (reference sequence). The V gene lost 4 bases and the J gene lost 4 bases, with 16 bases spanning the gap. The length of the CDR3 is 15 residues. The CDR3 region is CASSYEIGRSYGYTF. In DNA form, the CDR3 reads TGTGCCAGCAGCTATGAAATTGGGAGGTCCTATGGCTACACCTTC.

The chain is built from TRBV29-1 and TRBJ1-1; TRBD1 is a possible D gene (6 bases). This CDR3 contains 14 residues. Germline CDR1 SQVTM, CDR2 ANQGSEA. Trimming cost V 7 bases and J 0 bases, with 15 bases left between them. In nucleotides, the CDR3 is TGCAGCGCCGGACCGTCAGGGGTGAACACTGAAGCTTTCTTT. Protein product: CSAGPSGVNTEAFF.

In DNA form, the CDR3 reads TGTGCCAGCAGACCAGAGGGTATAAGCAATCAGCCCCAGCATTTT. Translated: CASRPEGISNQPQHF. J is TRBJ1-5 and V is TRBV7-2; D remains unclear. This CDR3 is built from 15 residues. Germline V gives CDR1 SGHTA, CDR2 FQGNSA. The ends were cut back, 6 bases at V and 1 base at J, with 13 bases in the middle.

V gene TRBV4-2 combines with J gene TRBJ1-2; D ambiguous. The CDR3 sequence is 19 residues long. Germline CDR1 and CDR2: LGHNA and YNFKEQ. Deletions cut 4 bases from V and 0 bases from J, with 24 bases between. CDR3 in amino acids: CASSPTGEVTSPSNYGYTF. DNA for the CDR3: TGTGCCAGCAGCCCGACGGGAGAGGTCACTTCCCCTTCTAACTATGGCTACACCTTC.

V is TRBV21-1 and J is TRBJ1-4. TRBV21-1 is a listed pseudogene. This CDR3 region has 16 residues. The CDR3 DNA sequence: TGTGCCAGCAGCAAAGATGAGGGATCAACTAATGAAAAACTGTTTTTT. This gives the protein CASSKDEGSTNEKLFF.